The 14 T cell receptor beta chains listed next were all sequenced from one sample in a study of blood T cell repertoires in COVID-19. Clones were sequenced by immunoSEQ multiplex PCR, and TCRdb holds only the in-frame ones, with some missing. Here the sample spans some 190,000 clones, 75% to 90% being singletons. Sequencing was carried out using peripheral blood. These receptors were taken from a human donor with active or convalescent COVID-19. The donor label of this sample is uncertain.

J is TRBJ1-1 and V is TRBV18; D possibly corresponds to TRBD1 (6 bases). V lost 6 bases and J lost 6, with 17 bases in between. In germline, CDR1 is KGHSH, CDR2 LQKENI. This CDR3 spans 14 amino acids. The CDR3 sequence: CASSPGTTGAEAFF. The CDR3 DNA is TGTGCCAGCTCGCCCGGGACAACAGGCGCTGAAGCTTTCTTT.

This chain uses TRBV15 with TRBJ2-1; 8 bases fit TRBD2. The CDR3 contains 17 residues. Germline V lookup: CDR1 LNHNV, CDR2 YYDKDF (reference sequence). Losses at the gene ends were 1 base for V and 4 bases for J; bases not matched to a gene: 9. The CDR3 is CATSRVRSGSSYNEQFF. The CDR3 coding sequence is TGTGCCACCAGCAGAGTTAGGAGCGGGAGTTCGTACAATGAGCAGTTCTTC.

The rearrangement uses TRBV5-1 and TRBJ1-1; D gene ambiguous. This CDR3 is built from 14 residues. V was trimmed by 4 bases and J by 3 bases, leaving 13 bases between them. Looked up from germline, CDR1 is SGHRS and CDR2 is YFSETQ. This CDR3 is CASSPQLGDTEAFF. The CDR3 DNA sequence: TGCGCCAGCAGCCCTCAGTTAGGAGACACTGAAGCTTTCTTT. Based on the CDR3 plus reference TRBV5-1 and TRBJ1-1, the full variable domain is KAGVTQTPRYLIKTRGQQVTLSCSPISGHRSVSWYQQTPGQGLQFLFEYFSETQRNKGNFPGRFSGRQFSNSRSEMNVSTLELGDSALYLCASSPQLGDTEAFFGQGTRLTVV.

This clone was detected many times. CDR3 DNA: TGTGCCAGCCGGACAGGGCTGGAGACCCAGTACTTC. Translated: CASRTGLETQYF. This chain uses TRBV6-5 with TRBJ2-5; 8 bases are shared with TRBD1. J lost 5 bases, V lost 8 bases, and 4 bases had no gene match. This CDR3 is built from 12 residues. The germline V gene encodes CDR1 MNHEY and CDR2 SVGAGI.

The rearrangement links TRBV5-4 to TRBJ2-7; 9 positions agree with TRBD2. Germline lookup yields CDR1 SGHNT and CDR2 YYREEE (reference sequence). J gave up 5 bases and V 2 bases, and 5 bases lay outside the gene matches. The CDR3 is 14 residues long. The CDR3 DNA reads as TGTGCCAGCAGCTTTAGCGGGAGAATCCACGAGCAGTACTTC. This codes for CASSFSGRIHEQYF.

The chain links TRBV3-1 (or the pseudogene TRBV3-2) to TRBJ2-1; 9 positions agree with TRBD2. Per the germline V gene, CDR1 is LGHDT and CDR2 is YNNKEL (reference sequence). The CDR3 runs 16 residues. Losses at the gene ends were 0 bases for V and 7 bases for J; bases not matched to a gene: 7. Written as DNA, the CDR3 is TGTGCCAGCAGCCAAGAGGGCGGGGGGGCCGGTAATGAGCAGTTCTTC. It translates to CASSQEGGGAGNEQFF.

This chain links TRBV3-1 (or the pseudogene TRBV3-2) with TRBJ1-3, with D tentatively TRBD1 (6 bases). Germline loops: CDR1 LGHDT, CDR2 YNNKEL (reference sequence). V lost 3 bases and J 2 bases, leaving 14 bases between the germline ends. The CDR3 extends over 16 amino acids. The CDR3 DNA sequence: TGTGCCAGCAGCCATAGGCAGGGGACCGCTGGAAACACCATATATTTT. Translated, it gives CASSHRQGTAGNTIYF.

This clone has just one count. CDR3 coding DNA: TGTGCCAGCAGTGGGGGCAGGGGGCGGGTTCAGCCCCAGCATTTT. This codes for CASSGGRGRVQPQHF. V usage is TRBV2 and J usage is TRBJ1-5; 8 bases line up with TRBD1. CDR1 is SNHLY, CDR2 FYNNEI, per germline. The J segment lost 6 bases and the V segment lost 4 bases, leaving 8 bases of the junction unmatched. The CDR3 has 15 residues.

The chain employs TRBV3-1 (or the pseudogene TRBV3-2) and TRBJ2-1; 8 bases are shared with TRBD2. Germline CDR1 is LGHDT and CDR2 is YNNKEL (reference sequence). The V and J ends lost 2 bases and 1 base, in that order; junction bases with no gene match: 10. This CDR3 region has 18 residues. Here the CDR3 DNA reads TGTGCCAGCAGCCAAACAAGAACCAAGCGGGGGTCCTACAATGAGCAGTTCTTC. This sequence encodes CASSQTRTKRGSYNEQFF.

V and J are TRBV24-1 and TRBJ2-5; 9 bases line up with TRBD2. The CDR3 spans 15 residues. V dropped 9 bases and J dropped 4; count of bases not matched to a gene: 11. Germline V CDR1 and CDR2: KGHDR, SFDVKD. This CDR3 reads CATGPGLAGSETQYF. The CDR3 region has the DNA TGTGCCACCGGACCGGGCCTAGCGGGGTCAGAGACCCAGTACTTC.

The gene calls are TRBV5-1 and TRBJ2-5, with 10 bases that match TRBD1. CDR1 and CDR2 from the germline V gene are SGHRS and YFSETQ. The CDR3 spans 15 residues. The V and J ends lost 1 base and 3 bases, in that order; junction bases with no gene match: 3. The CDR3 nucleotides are TGCGCCAGCAGCTTGTCAGGGACAGGGGAAGAGACCCAGTACTTC. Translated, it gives CASSLSGTGEETQYF.

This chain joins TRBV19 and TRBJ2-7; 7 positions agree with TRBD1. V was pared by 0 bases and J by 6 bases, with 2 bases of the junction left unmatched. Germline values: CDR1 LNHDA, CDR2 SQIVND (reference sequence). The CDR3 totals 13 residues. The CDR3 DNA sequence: TGTGCCAGTAGTATAGAGACAGGGTTCGAGCAGTACTTC. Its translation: CASSIETGFEQYF. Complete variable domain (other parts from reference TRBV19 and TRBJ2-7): DGGITQSPKYLFRKEGQNVTLSCEQNLNHDAMYWYRQDPGQGLRLIYYSQIVNDFQKGDIAEGYSVSREKKESFPLTVTSAQKNPTAFYLCASSIETGFEQYFGPGTRLTVT.

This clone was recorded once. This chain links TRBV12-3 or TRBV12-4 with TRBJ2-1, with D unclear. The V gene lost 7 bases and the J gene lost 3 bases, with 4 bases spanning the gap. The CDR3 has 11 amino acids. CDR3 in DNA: TGTGCCAGCACCCGCTACAATGAGCAGTTCTTC. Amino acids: CASTRYNEQFF.

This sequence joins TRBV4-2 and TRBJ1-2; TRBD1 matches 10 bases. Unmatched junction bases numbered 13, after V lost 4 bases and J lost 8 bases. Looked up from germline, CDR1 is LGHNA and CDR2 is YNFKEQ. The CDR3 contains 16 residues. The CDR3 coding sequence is TGTGCCAGCAGCCCGGGAGGGACAGGGGCGGTAGGGGGCTACACCTTC. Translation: CASSPGGTGAVGGYTF.